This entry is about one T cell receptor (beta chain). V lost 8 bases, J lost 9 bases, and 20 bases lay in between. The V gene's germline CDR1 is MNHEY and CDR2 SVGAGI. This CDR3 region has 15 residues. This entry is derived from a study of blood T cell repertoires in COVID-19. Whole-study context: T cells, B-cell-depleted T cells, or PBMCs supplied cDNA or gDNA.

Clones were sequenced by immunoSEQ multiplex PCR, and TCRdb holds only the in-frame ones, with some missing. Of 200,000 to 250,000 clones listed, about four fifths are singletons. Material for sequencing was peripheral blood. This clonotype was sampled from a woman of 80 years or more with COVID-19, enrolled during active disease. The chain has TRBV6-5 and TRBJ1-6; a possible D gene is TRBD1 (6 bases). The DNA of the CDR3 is TGTGCCAGCCGAACAGGGCACCTAATCGGTTCACCCCTCCACTTT. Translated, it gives CASRTGHLIGSPLHF.